This TCR beta chain comes out of a study of blood T cell repertoires in COVID-19. The wider study: Donors in the United States, Italy and Spain gave samples during acute or convalescent COVID-19. T cells, B-cell-depleted T cells, or PBMCs provided the cDNA or gDNA that served as material.

CDR3 size: 16 residues. Germline CDR1 GTSNPN, CDR2 SVGIG (reference sequence). Per the original methods: Reference gene primer amplification gave estimated nucleated cell counts. TCRdb keeps only in-frame clones here, not all; method: immunoSEQ multiplex PCR. D and trimming come from the DNA, and the V and J calls and clone size come from that table. Counted here are tens of thousands of clones, around 83% occurring once; the ten biggest clones make up over 10%. The sequenced sample was peripheral blood. The receptor's source is a woman in her 70s in a cohort sampled during active COVID-19. The chain joins TRBV30 to TRBJ2-2; 9 nucleotides align to TRBD1. Here the CDR3 reads CAFSFPGQGRTGELFF. CDR3 nucleotide sequence: TGTGCTTTTTCCTTTCCGGGACAGGGTAGAACCGGGGAGCTGTTTTTT.